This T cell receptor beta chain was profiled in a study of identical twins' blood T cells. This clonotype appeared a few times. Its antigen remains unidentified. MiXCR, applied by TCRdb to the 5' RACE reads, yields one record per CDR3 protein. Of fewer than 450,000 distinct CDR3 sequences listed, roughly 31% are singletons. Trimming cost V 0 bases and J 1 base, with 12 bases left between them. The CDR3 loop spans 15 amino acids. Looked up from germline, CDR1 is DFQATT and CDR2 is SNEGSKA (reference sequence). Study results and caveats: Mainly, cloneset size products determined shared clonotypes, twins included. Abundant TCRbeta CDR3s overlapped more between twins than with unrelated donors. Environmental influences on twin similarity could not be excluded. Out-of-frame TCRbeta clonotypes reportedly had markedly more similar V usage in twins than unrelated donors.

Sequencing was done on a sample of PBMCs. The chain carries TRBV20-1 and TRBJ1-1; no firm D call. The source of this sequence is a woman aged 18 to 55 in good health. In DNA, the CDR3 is TGCAGTGCTAGAGACCGGTCGGGAAGGAACACTGAAGCTTTCTTT. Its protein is CSARDRSGRNTEAFF.